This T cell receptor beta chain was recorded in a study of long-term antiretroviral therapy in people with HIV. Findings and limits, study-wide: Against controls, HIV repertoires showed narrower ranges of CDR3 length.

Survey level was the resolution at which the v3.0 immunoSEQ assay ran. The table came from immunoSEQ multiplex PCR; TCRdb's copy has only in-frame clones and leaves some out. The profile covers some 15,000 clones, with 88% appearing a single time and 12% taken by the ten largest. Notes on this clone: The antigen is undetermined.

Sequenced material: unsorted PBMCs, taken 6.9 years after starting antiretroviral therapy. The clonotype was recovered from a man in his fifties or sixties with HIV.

The CDR3 coding sequence is TGTGCCAGCAGTTTATCGAGCTTGAGGGATTCGGCTAGGGGGCAGTTCTTC. Translated: CASSLSSLRDSARGQFF. This chain joins TRBV28 and TRBJ2-1, with D perhaps assigned TRBD1 or TRBD2 (5 bases each). The CDR3 has 17 residues. The germline V and J ends were trimmed by 1 base and 12 bases, with 25 bases remaining between them. Germline CDR1 is MDHEN and CDR2 is SYDVKM.